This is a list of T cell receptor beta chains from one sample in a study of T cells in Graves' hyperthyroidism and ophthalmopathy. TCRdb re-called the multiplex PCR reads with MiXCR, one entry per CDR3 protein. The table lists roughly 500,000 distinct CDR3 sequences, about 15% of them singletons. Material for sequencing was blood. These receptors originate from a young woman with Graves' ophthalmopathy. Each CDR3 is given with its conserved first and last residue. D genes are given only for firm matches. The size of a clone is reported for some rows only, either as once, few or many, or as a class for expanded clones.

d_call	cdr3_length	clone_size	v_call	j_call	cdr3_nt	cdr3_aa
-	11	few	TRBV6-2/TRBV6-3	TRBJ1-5	TGTGCCAGCAGGGACCATTCGGCCCAGCATTTT	CASRDHSAQHF
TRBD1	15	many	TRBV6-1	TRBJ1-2	TGTGCCAGCAGGGACAGGAAGGGGGACCTGTATGGCTACACCTTC	CASRDRKGDLYGYTF
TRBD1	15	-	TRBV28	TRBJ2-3	TGTGCCAGCAGGCAAACGGGACAGGGCACAGATACGCAGTATTTT	CASRQTGQGTDTQYF
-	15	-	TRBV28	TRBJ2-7	TGTGCCAGCAGAGCCGGGACCACACGAACCTACGAGCAGTACTTC	CASRAGTTRTYEQYF
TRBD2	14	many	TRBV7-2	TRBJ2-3	TGTGCCAGCAGCTTCGGACTAGCGGGAGATACGCAGTATTTT	CASSFGLAGDTQYF
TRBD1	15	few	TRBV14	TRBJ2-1	TGTGCCAGCAGCCGCGGGACAGGGGCCTACAATGAGCAGTTCTTC	CASSRGTGAYNEQFF
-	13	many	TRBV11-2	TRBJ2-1	TGTGCCAGCAGCTTAGGAGAGGGCTTTGAGCAGTTCTTC	CASSLGEGFEQFF
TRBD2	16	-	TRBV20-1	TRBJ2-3	TGCAGTGCTAGGGGGACTAGCGGGAGGGGAACAGATACGCAGTATTTT	CSARGTSGRGTDTQYF
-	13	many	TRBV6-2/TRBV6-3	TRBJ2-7	TGTGCCAGCAGGCGTGGGGGGTACTACGAGCAGTACTTC	CASRRGGYYEQYF
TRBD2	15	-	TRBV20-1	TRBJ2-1	TGCAGTGCTAGACTAGCGGGACCCTCCTACAATGAGCAGTTCTTC	CSARLAGPSYNEQFF
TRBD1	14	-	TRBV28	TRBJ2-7	TGTGCCAGCAGTACGACAGGGTTTGCCTACGAGCAGTACTTC	CASSTTGFAYEQYF
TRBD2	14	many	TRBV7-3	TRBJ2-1	TGTGCCAGCAGTCCTAGCGGGAGTACCCCACAGCAGTTCTTC	CASSPSGSTPQQFF
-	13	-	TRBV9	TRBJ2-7	TGTGCCAGCAGCTTAGGTGGATTTGACGAGCAGTACTTC	CASSLGGFDEQYF
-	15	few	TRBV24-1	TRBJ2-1	TGTGCCACCAGTGATTTCTCGGCAGGGGAACGCGAGCAGTTCTTC	CATSDFSAGEREQFF
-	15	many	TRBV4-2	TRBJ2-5	TGTGCCAGCAGCCAAGGGGACCCGGCGGAAGGGACCCAGTACTTC	CASSQGDPAEGTQYF
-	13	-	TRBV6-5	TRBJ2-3	TGTGCCAGCAGTTACTACAACACAGATACGCAGTATTTT	CASSYYNTDTQYF
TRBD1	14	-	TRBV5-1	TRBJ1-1	TGCGCCAGCAGCTTGGAGGGGGCGAGCACTGAAGCTTTCTTT	CASSLEGASTEAFF
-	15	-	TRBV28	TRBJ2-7	TGTGCCAGCAGTTTATCCGGGAGATTTAGCTACGAGCAGTACTTC	CASSLSGRFSYEQYF
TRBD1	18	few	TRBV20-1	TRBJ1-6	TGCAGTGCTAGAGACAAACTTTTATGGACAGGGCTTAATTCACCCCTCCACTTT	CSARDKLLWTGLNSPLHF
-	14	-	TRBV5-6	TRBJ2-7	TGTGCCAGCAGCTTGGATAACCGGGCGGACGAGCAGTACTTC	CASSLDNRADEQYF
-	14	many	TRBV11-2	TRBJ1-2	TGTGCCAGCAGCGGAGGGACGCGCGGCTATGGCTACACCTTC	CASSGGTRGYGYTF
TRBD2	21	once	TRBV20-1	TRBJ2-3	TGCAGTGCTAGAGTACGAGGAGGACTAGCGGGGGGTCTGATTGTCACAGATACGCAGTATTTT	CSARVRGGLAGGLIVTDTQYF
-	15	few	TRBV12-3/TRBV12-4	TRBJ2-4	TGTGCCAGCAGTCCTCCGGCCCGGGGCGGGAACATTCAGTACTTC	CASSPPARGGNIQYF
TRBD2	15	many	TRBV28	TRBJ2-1	TGTGCCAGCAGTTCCAATAGCGGGATATACAATGAGCAGTTCTTC	CASSSNSGIYNEQFF
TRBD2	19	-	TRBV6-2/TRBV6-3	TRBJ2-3	TGTGCCAGCAGTTACTCGGGCCAGGCGATAGCGGGATCCACAGATACGCAGTATTTT	CASSYSGQAIAGSTDTQYF
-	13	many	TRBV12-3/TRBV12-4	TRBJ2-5	TGTGCCAGCAGTCTTTTGGGGGTAGAGACCCAGTACTTC	CASSLLGVETQYF
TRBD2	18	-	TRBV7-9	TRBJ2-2	TGTGCCAGCAGCCCTCCCAGGAGAGGGAGGGCGGAGGACGGGGAGCTGTTTTTT	CASSPPRRGRAEDGELFF
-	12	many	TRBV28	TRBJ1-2	TGTGCCAGCAGTTTAGTTTTCTATGGCTACACCTTC	CASSLVFYGYTF
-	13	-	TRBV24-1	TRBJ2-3	TGTGCCACCAGTGATTTGACAGCAGATACGCAGTATTTT	CATSDLTADTQYF
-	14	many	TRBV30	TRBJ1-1	TGTGCCGGAACCGGCTCTGACATGAACACTGAAGCTTTCTTT	CAGTGSDMNTEAFF
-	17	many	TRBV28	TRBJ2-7	TGTGCCAGCAGTGCCGAAGGGCCTCGGGCGAGCATCTACGAGCAGTACTTC	CASSAEGPRASIYEQYF
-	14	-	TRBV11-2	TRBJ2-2	TGTGCCAGCAGGAATTACAGGGATACCGGGGAGCTGTTTTTT	CASRNYRDTGELFF
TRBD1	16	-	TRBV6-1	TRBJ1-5	TGTGCCAGCAGTGAACTTGGGACAGGGGGATTTCAGCCCCAGCATTTT	CASSELGTGGFQPQHF
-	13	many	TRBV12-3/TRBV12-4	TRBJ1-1	TGTGCCAACACCCTCACCCAAGACACTGAAGCTTTCTTT	CANTLTQDTEAFF
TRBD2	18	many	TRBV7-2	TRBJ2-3	TGTGCCAGCAGCTTCGAACTAGCGGGAGGCATATCCACAGATACGCAGTATTTT	CASSFELAGGISTDTQYF
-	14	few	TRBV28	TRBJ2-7	TGTGCCAGCAGCTCCGTGGGGGGCCCCTACGAGCAGTACTTC	CASSSVGGPYEQYF
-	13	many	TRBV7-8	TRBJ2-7	TGTGCCAGCAGCCCTGTAGGAGTATACGAGCAGTACTTC	CASSPVGVYEQYF
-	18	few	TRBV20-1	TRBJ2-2	TGCAGTGCTAGAATCGGGGAGGCGCGCGGGGTCAACACCGGGGAGCTGTTTTTT	CSARIGEARGVNTGELFF
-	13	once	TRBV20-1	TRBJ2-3	TGCAGCAGCTTACTACTCTCGGGAGATACGCAGTATTTT	CSSLLLSGDTQYF
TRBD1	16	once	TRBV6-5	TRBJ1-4	TGTGCCAGCAGTTCCGCCTCCCAGGGGGATGGAGAAAAACTGTTTTTT	CASSSASQGDGEKLFF
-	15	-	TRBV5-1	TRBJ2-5	TGCGCCAGCAGCTCAGGGCCAGGTCTGGGAGAGACCCAGTACTTC	CASSSGPGLGETQYF
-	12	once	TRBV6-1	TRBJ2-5	TGTGCCAGCGCCCTTATAGCGGAGACCCAGTACTTC	CASALIAETQYF
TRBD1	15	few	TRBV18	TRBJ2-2	TGTGCCAGCTCACTGAAGGGGGCGAGAACCGGGGAGCTGTTTTTT	CASSLKGARTGELFF
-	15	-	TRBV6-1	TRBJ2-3	TGTGCCAGCAGTTTAAACAGGGTAGGGATAGATACGCAGTATTTT	CASSLNRVGIDTQYF
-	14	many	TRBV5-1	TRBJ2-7	TGCGCCAGCAGCTTTGAAAAGGCCCCCTACGAGCAGTACTTC	CASSFEKAPYEQYF
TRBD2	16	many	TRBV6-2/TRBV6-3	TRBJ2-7	TGTGCCAGCAGTTACGACCGGACTAGCGGGAGCTACGAGCAGTACTTC	CASSYDRTSGSYEQYF
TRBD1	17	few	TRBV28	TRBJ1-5	TGTGCCAGCAGTTACCTAATCCGACAGGGGAGCAATCAGCCCCAGCATTTT	CASSYLIRQGSNQPQHF
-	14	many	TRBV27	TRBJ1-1	TGTGCCAGCAGTTCCCTTACAGGTACTTCTGAAGCTTTCTTT	CASSSLTGTSEAFF
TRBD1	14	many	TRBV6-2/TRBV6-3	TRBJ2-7	TGTGCCAGCACCCAGACAGGGGTTGGCTACGAGCAGTACTTC	CASTQTGVGYEQYF
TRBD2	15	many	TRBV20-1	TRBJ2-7	TGCAGTGCTCCTCTTGGGACTAGCGGACCCTACGAGCAGTACTTC	CSAPLGTSGPYEQYF
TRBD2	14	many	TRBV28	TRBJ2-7	TGTGCCAGCAGGTCACTAGCGGGAGTCTACGAGCAGTACTTC	CASRSLAGVYEQYF
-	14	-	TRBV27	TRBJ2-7	TGTGCCAGCGGTGGCTTTGGGGTTGGTGCCGAGCAGTACTTC	CASGGFGVGAEQYF
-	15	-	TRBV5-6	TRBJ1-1	TGTGCCAGCAGCTTGCGGGTCCTCATGAACACTGAAGCTTTCTTT	CASSLRVLMNTEAFF
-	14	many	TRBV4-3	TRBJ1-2	TGCGCCAGCAGCCAAGCAGGTTCGGGCAGGGGCTACACCTTC	CASSQAGSGRGYTF
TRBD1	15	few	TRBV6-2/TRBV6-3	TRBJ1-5	TGTGCCAGCAGTTACGGGGCAGGGGGTCATCAGCCCCAGCATTTT	CASSYGAGGHQPQHF